The sequence of this T cell receptor beta chain was determined in a study of T-cell reconstitution after alpha-beta-depleted transplantation in children. Unique molecular identifiers tagged the TCRbeta library. TCRdb reprocessed the PCR reads with MiXCR, giving one entry per CDR3 protein. The repertoire holds 670,000 or so distinct CDR3 sequences, roughly 13% seen once, with about 0.79% in the top ten. V was trimmed by 4 bases and J by 2 bases, leaving 17 bases between them. The length of the CDR3 is 15 residues. CDR1 is DFQATT, CDR2 SNEGSKA, per germline (reference sequence). This clonotype was recorded many times. Its antigen is undetermined. Study conclusions and caveats: Approximately two months post-transplant, alpha-beta T cells reportedly originated from several hundred expanded graft clones. By one year post-transplant, T-cell counts and diversity largely arose from T cells that were newly produced. Some patients owed their high day-60 TCRbeta diversity to surviving recipient T cells and thymic progenitors.

V and J are TRBV20-1 and TRBJ2-5; a weak D match, TRBD2 (7 bases). The source was PBMCs, collected before TCRalphabeta/CD19-depleted stem cell transplant. This clonotype originated in a girl aged 2-9 years with congenital amegakaryocytic thrombocytopenia, due to receive a stem cell transplant. Here the CDR3 reads CSAKAGPGVQETQYF. In DNA form, the CDR3 reads TGCAGTGCTAAAGCGGGACCAGGGGTACAAGAGACCCAGTACTTC.